The clone carrying this T cell receptor beta chain was counted ten times or more. This sample is part of a study of T-cell reconstitution after alpha-beta-depleted transplantation in children. The TCRbeta library was prepared with unique molecular identifiers. TCRdb re-called the PCR reads with MiXCR, one entry per CDR3 protein. The table records fewer than 700,000 distinct CDR3 sequences, approximately 22% of them present only once. This CDR3 is 14 amino acids long. Per germline, CDR1 SQVTM and CDR2 ANQGSEA. The V gene end was trimmed by 7 bases and the J gene end by 1 base; junction bases not matched to a gene: 7.

The sample here was PBMCs, mostly from graft donor cells, taken 360 days after TCRalphabeta/CD19-depleted stem cell transplant. The source is a boy less than two years old who had a stem cell transplant for acute myeloid leukemia, so the T cells may come from the graft donor. V usage is TRBV29-1 and J usage is TRBJ1-1; TRBD1 aligns across 9 bases. Here the CDR3 DNA reads TGCAGCGCTTACCCGGGACAGGGGAACACTGAAGCTTTCTTT. Encoded protein: CSAYPGQGNTEAFF.